This T cell receptor beta chain was captured by sequencing in a study of memory CD4+ T cells and cytomegalovirus serostatus. Libraries were prepared by immunoSEQ multiplex PCR; TCRdb keeps only in-frame clonotypes and omits some of them. This sample has approximately 88,000 clones; about four fifths occur once, and the top ten carry 3.6%. Broader study findings: CD4+ memory repertoires contained about two fifths of the 164 reported CMV TCRbeta sequences. CMV serostatus prediction reached median AUC roughly 0.95, or 0.91 with US-trained model.

In regard to this clone: Its antigen is not known.

Single viable CD3+CD4+CD8-CD45RO+ cells were sorted as the memory CD4+ T cells. Trimming removed 7 bases from V and 4 bases from J, with 16 bases in between. The CDR3 loop spans 14 amino acids. CDR1 and CDR2 from the germline V gene are MDHEN and SYDVKM. This TCR was recovered from an adult in good health and CMV-seropositive. V usage is TRBV28 and J usage is TRBJ1-2; D may be TRBD1 (6 bases). Sequenced: memory CD4+ T cells from blood. For the CDR3, the DNA is TGTGCCAGCAACAGGGCAGGATTACGCTATGGCTACACCTTC. This sequence encodes CASNRAGLRYGYTF.